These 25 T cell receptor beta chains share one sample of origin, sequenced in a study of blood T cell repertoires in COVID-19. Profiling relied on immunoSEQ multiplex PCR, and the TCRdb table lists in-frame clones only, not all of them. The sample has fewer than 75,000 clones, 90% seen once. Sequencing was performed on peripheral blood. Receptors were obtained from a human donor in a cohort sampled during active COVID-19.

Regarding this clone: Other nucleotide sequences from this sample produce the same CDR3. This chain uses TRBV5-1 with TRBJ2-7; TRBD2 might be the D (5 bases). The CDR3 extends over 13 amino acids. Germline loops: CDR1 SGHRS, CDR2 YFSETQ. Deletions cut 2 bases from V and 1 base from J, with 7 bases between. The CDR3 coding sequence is TGCGCCAGCAGCTTAGGGAGTTCCTACGAGCAGTACTTC. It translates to CASSLGSSYEQYF.

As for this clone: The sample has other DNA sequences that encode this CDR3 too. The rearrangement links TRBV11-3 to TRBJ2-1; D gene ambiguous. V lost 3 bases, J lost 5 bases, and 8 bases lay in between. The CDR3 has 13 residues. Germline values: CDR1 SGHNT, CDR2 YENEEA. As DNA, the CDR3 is TGTGCCAGCAGCTTGGGCCGTAACAATGAGCAGTTCTTC. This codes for CASSLGRNNEQFF.

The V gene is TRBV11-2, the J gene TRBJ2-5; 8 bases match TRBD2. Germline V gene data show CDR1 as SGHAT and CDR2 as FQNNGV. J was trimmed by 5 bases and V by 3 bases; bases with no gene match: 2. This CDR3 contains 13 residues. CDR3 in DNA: TGTGCCAGCAGCTTTCGGGAGGGGGAGACCCAGTACTTC. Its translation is CASSFREGETQYF.

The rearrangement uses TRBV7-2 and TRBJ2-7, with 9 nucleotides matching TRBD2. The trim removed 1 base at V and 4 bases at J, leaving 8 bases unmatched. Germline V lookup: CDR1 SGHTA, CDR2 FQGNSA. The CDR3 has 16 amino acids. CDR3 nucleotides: TGTGCCAGCAGCTTAGGTGGCGGGAGGGCCGCATACGAGCAGTACTTC. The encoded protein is CASSLGGGRAAYEQYF.

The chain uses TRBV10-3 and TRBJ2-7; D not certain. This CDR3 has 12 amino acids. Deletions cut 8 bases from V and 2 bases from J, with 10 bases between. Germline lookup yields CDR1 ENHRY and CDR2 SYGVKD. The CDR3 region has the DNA TGTGCCATCTCCCCAGACACCTACGAGCAGTACTTC. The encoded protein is CAISPDTYEQYF.

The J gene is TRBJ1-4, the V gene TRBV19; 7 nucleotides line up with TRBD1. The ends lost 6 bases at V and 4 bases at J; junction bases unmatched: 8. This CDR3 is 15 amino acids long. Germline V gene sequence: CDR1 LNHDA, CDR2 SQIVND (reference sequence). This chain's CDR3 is CASRLRGLGNEKLFF. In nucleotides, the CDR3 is TGTGCCAGTAGGCTAAGGGGGCTCGGTAATGAAAAACTGTTTTTT.

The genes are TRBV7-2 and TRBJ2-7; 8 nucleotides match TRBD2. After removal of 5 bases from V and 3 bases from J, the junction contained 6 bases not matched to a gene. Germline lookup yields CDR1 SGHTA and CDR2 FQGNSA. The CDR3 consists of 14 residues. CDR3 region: CASSTRTSSYEQYF. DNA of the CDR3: TGTGCCAGCAGCACCCGGACTAGCAGCTACGAGCAGTACTTC.

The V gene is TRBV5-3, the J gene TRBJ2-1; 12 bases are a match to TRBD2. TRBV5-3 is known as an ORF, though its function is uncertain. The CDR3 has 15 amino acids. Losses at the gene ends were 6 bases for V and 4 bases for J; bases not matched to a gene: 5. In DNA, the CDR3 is TGTGCCAGAATAACACTAGCGGGAGGATACAATGAGCAGTTCTTC. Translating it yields CARITLAGGYNEQFF.

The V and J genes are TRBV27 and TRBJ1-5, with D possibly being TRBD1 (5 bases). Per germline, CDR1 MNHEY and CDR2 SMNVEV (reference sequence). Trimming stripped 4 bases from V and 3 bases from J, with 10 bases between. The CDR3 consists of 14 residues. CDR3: CASSSSGYNQPQHF. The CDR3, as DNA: TGTGCCAGCAGTTCTTCAGGGTACAATCAGCCCCAGCATTTT.

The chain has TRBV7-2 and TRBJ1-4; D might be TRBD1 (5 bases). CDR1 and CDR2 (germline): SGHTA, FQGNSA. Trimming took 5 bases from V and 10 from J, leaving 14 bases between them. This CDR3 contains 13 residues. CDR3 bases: TGTGCCAGCAGCCTGGCTTCGGGGGGAAAACTGTTTTTT. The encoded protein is CASSLASGGKLFF.

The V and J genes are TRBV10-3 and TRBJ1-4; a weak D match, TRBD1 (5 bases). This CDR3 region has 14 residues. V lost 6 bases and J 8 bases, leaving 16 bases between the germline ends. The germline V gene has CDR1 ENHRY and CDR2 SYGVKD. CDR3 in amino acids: CAISPGLIEEKLFF. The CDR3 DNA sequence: TGTGCCATCAGCCCGGGACTCATTGAGGAAAAACTGTTTTTT.

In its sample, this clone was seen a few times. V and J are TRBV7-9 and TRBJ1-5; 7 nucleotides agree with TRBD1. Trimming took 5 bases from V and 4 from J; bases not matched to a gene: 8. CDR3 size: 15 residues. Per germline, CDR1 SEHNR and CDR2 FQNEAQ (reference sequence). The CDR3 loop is CASSPQGRGNQPQHF. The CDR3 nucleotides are TGTGCCAGCAGCCCACAGGGGCGTGGAAATCAGCCCCAGCATTTT.

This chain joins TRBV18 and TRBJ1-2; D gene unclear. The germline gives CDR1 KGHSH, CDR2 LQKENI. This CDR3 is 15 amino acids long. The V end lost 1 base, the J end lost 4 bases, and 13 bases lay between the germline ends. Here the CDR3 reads CASSPQGGHVYGYTF. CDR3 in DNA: TGTGCCAGCTCACCACAGGGAGGTCACGTCTATGGCTACACCTTC.

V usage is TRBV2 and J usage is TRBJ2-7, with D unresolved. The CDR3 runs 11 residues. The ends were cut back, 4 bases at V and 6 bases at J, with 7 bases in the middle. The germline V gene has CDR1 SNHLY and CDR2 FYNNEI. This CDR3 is CASSVGLEQYF. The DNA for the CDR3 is TGTGCCAGCAGTGTCGGTCTCGAGCAGTACTTC. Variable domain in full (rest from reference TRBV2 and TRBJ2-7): EPEVTQTPSHQVTQMGQEVILRCVPISNHLYFYWYRQILGQKVEFLVSFYNNEISEKSEIFDDQFSVERPDGSNFTLKIRSTKLEDSAMYFCASSVGLEQYFGPGTRLTVT.

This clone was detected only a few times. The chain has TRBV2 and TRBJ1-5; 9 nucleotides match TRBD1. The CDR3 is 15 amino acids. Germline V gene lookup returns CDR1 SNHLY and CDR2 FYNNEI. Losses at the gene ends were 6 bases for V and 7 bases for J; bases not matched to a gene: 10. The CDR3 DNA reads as TGTGCCAGCAGACCACACAGGGGGCGAGAGCAGCCCCAGCATTTT. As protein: CASRPHRGREQPQHF.

CDR3 sequence: CASSRRDRGHFYNEQFF. CDR3 coding DNA: TGTGCCAGCAGCCGGCGCGACAGGGGGCATTTCTACAATGAGCAGTTCTTC. The V and J genes are TRBV3-1 (or the pseudogene TRBV3-2) and TRBJ2-1; TRBD1 matches at 10 bases. CDR3 length equals 17 residues. Germline-derived CDR1 and CDR2 are LGHDT and YNNKEL (reference sequence). Trimming cost V 4 bases and J 3 bases; bases outside gene matches: 9.

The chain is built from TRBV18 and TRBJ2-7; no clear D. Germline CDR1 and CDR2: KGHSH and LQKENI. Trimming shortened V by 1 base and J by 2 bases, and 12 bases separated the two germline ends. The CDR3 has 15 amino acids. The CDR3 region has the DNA TGTGCCAGCTCACCACGGTCTGCCACTCCCTACGAGCAGTACTTC. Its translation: CASSPRSATPYEQYF.

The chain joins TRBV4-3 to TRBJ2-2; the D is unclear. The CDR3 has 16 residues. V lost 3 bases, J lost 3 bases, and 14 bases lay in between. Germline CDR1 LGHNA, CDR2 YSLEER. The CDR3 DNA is TGCGCCAGCAGCCAGTTGGTATTTGAGGACACCGGGGAGCTGTTTTTT. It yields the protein CASSQLVFEDTGELFF.

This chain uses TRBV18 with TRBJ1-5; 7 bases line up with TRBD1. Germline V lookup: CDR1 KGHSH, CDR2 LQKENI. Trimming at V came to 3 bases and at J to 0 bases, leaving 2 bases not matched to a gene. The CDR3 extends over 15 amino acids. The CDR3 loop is CASSPTGNSNQPQHF. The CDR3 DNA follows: TGTGCCAGCTCACCGACAGGGAATAGCAATCAGCCCCAGCATTTT.

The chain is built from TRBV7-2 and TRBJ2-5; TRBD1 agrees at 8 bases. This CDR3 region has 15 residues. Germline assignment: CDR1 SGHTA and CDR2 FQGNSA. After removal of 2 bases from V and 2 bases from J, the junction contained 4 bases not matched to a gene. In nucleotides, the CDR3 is TGTGCCAGCAGCTTATTTGGACAGGGACAAGAGACCCAGTACTTC. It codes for CASSLFGQGQETQYF.

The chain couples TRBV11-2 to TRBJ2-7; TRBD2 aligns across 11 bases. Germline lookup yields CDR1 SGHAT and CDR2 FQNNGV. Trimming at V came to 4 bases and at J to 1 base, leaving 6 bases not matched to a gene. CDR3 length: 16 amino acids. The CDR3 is CASSSPGLAVSYEQYF. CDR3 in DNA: TGTGCCAGCAGCTCACCGGGACTAGCGGTTTCCTACGAGCAGTACTTC.

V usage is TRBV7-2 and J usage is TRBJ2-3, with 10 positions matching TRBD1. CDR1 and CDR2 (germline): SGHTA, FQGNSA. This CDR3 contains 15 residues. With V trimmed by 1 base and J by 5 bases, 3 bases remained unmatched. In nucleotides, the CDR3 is TGTGCCAGCAGCTTAGAGGGACAGGGGATAGATACGCAGTATTTT. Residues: CASSLEGQGIDTQYF.

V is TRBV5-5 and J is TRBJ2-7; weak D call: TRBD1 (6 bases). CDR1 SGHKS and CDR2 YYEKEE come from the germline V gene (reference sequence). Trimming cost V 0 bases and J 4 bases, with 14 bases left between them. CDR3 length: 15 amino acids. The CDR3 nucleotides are TGTGCCAGCAGCTTGGGCGCCGGACAGACGTACGAGCAGTACTTC. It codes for CASSLGAGQTYEQYF.

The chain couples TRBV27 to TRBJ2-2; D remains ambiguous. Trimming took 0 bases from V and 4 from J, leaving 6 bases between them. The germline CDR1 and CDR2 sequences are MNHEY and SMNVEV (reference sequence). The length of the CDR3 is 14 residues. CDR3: CASSLSQVTGELFF. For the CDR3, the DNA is TGTGCCAGCAGTTTATCCCAGGTCACCGGGGAGCTGTTTTTT.

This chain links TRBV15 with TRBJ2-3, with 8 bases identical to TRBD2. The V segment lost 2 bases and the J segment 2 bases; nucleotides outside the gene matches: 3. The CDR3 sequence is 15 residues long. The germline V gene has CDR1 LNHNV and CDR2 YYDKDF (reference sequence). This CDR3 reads CATSRQLAVTDTQYF. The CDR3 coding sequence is TGTGCCACCAGCAGACAACTAGCGGTCACAGATACGCAGTATTTT.